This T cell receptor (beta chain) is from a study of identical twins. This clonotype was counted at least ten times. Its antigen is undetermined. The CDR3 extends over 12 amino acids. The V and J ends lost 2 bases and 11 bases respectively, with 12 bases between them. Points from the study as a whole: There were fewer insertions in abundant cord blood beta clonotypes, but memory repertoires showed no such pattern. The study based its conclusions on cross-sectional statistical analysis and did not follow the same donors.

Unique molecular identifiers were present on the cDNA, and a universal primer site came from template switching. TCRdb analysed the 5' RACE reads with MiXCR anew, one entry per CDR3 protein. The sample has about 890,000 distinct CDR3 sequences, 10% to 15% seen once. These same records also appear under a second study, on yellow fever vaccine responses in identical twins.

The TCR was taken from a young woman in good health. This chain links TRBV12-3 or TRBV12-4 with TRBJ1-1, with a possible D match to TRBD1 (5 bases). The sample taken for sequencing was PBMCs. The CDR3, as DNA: TGTGCCAGCAGTTTACAGGGATCGTTGGCTTTCTTT. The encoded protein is CASSLQGSLAFF.